This T cell receptor (beta chain) is from a study of T-cell reconstitution after alpha-beta-depleted transplantation in children. Study outcomes and limitations: T-cell numbers and diversity one year post-transplant derived largely from freshly generated T cells. Surviving recipient T cells and thymic progenitors accounted for the high day-60 TCRbeta diversity observed in some patients. It was reported that alpha-beta T cells came from several hundred expanded graft clones (about two months after transplant).

The length of the CDR3 is 13 residues. Germline V gene lookup returns CDR1 SQVTM and CDR2 ANQGSEA. Trimming shortened V by 6 bases and J by 7 bases, and 18 bases separated the two germline ends. Notes on this clonotype: As yet, its antigen is unknown.

Unique molecular identifiers featured in how the TCRbeta library was prepared. TCRdb independently ran MiXCR on the PCR reads; one entry per CDR3 protein. The table lists approximately 490,000 distinct CDR3 sequences, about 11% of them singletons. The chain recombines TRBV29-1 with TRBJ2-5; the D gene could be TRBD1 or TRBD2 (5 bases each). The sequence was obtained from a child aged 2 to 9 with inherited bone marrow failure, due to receive a stem cell transplant. The sequencing here drew on PBMCs, taken before TCRalphabeta/CD19-depleted stem cell transplant. CDR3 residues: CSVDRGRRGTQYF. CDR3 coding DNA: TGCAGCGTGGACCGGGGCCGACGGGGGACCCAGTACTTC.